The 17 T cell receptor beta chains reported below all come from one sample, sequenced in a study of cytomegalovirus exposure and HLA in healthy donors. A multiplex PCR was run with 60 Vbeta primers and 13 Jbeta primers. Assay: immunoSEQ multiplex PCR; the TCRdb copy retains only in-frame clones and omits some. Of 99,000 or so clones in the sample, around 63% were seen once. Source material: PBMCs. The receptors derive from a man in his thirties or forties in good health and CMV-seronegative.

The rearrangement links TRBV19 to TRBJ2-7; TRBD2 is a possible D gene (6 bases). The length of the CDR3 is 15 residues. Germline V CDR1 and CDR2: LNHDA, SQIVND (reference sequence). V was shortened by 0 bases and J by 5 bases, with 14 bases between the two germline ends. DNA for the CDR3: TGTGCCAGTAGTATAGAAGGCGGGAACCGGGACGAGCAGTACTTC. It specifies CASSIEGGNRDEQYF.

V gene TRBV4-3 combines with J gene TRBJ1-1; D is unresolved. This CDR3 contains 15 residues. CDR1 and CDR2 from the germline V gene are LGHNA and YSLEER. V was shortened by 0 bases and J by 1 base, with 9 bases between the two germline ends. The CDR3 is CASSQEYSGNTEAFF. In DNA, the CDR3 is TGCGCCAGCAGCCAAGAATATTCAGGGAACACTGAAGCTTTCTTT.

As DNA, the CDR3 is TGTGCCAGCAGTTACTCTCCGGGACAGGGGCTTTACGAGCAGTACTTC. This gives the protein CASSYSPGQGLYEQYF. This chain connects TRBV6-6 to TRBJ2-5; TRBD1 matches at 10 bases. The DNA end is more similar to TRBJ2-7, so the J call may be wrong. The germline CDR1 and CDR2 sequences are MNHNY and SVGAGI (reference sequence). The CDR3 covers 16 residues.

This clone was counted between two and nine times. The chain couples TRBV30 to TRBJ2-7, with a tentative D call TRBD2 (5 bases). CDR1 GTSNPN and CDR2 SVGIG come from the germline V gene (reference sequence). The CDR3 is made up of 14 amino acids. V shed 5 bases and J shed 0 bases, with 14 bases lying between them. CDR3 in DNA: TGTGCCTGGGGTCGGGGAGTAAGCTCCTACGAGCAGTACTTC. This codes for CAWGRGVSSYEQYF.

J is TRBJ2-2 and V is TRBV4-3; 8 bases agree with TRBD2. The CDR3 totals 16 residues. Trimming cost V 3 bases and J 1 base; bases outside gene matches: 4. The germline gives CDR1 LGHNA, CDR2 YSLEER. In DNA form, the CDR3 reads TGCGCCAGCAGCCAGGGGACTAGGATGAACACCGGGGAGCTGTTTTTT. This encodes CASSQGTRMNTGELFF.

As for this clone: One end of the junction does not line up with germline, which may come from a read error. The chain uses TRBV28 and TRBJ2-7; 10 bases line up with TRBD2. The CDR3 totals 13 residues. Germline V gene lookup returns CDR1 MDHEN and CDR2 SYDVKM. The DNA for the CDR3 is TGTGCCAGCAGCTACGAAAGCGGGAGGGCTCAGGACTTC. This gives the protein CASSYESGRAQDF.

The DNA of the CDR3 is TGTGCCAGCAGCTTGGGGACAGGCACAACCTACGAGCAGTACTTC. This sequence encodes CASSLGTGTTYEQYF. This sequence joins TRBV5-8 and TRBJ2-5, with 7 bases lining up with TRBD1. TRBJ2-7 explains the end of the DNA better; the J call may be wrong. The germline V gene has CDR1 SGHTS and CDR2 YDEGEE. This CDR3 is 15 amino acids long.

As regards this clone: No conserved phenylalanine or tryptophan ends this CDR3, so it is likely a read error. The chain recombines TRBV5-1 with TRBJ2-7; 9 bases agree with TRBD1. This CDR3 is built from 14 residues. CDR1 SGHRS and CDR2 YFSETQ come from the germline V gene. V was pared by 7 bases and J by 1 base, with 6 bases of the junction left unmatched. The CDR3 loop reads CASVPGQGSYEQYL. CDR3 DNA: TGCGCCAGCGTCCCGGGACAGGGTTCCTACGAGCAGTACCTC.

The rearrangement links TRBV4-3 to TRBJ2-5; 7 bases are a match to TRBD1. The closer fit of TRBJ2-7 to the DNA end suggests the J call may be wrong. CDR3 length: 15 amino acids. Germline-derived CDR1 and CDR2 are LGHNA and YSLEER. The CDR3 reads CASSQDWTGIYEQYF. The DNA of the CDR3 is TGCGCCAGCAGCCAAGATTGGACAGGAATCTACGAGCAGTACTTC.

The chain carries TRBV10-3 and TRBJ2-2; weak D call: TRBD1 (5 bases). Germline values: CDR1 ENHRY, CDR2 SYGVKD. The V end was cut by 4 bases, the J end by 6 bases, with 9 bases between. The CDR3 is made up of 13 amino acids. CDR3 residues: CAISVAGSGELFF. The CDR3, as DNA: TGTGCCATCAGTGTAGCAGGGTCCGGGGAGCTGTTTTTT.

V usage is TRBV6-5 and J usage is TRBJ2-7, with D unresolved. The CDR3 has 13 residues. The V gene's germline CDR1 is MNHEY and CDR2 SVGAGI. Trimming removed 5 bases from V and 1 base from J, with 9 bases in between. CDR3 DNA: TGTGCCAGCAGTCAGACTCCGTCCTACGAGCAGTACTTC. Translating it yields CASSQTPSYEQYF.

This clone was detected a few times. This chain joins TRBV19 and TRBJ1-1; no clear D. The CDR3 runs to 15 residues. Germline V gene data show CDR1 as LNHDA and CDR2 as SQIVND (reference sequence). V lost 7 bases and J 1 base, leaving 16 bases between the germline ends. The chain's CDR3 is CASTTIASGNTEAFF. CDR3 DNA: TGTGCCAGTACCACGATTGCAAGCGGGAACACTGAAGCTTTCTTT.

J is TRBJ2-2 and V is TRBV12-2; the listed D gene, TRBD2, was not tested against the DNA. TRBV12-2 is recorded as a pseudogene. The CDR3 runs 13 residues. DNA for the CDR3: TGTGCAAGTCGCCCCGGACTCTCCGGGGAGCTGTTTTTT. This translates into CASRPGLSGELFF.

The CDR3 spells CASIPAGYRVYEQYF. The CDR3 DNA is TGCGCCAGCATCCCGGCAGGGTATAGGGTCTACGAGCAGTACTTC. The rearrangement uses TRBV23-1 and TRBJ2-7, with a possible D match to TRBD1 (5 bases). TRBV23-1 is an open reading frame whose function is uncertain. CDR3 length: 15 residues. Trimming removed 7 bases at V and 3 bases at J, with 19 bases between.

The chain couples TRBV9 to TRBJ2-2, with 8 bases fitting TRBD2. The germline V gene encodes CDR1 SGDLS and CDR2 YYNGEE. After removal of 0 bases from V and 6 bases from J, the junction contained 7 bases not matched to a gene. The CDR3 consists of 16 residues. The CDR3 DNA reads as TGTGCCAGCAGCGTAGACGGGAGGGGTTTGGCCGGGGAGCTGTTTTTT. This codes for CASSVDGRGLAGELFF.

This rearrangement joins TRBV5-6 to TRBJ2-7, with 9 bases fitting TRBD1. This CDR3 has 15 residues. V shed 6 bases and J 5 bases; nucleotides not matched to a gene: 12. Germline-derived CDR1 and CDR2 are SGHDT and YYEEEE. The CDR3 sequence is CASTLHRDRVNEQYF. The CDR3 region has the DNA TGTGCCAGCACCTTACATCGGGACAGGGTGAACGAGCAGTACTTC.

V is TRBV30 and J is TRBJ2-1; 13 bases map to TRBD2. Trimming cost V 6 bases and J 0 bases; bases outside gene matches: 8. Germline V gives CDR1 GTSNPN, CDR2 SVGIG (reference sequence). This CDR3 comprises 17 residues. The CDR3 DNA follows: TGTGCCTGTCAACCGGGACTAGCGGGGATCTCCTACAATGAGCAGTTCTTC. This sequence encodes CACQPGLAGISYNEQFF.